What follows are 2 T cell receptor beta chains derived from one specimen sequenced in a study of cytomegalovirus exposure and HLA in healthy donors. Primers included in the PCR were 60 Vbeta and 13 Jbeta primers. Sequencing used immunoSEQ multiplex PCR; TCRdb keeps in-frame clones, though not all of them. Its clone listing holds 100,000 to 150,000 clones. Sample: PBMCs. These TCRs come from a man aged 30 to 39 in good health and CMV-seronegative.

The chain couples TRBV7-2 to TRBJ2-5; 13 bases match TRBD2. Germline V gene sequence: CDR1 SGHTA, CDR2 FQGNSA. The CDR3 loop spans 16 amino acids. Trimming removed 5 bases from V and 5 bases from J; junction bases left unmatched: 8. CDR3 sequence (DNA): TGTGCCAGCAGCCCCCGGACTAGCGGGAGCAGTGAGACCCAGTACTTC. It specifies CASSPRTSGSSETQYF. The whole variable domain, filled in from reference TRBV7-2 and TRBJ2-5, reads GAGVSQSPSNKVTEKGKDVELRCDPISGHTALYWYRQSLGQGLEFLIYFQGNSAPDKSGLPSDRFSAERTGGSVSTLTIQRTQQEDSAVYLCASSPRTSGSSETQYFGPGTRLLVL.

The rearrangement joins TRBV29-1 to TRBJ2-7; a possible D gene is TRBD2 (6 bases). CDR3 length equals 13 residues. Germline V gene data show CDR1 as SQVTM and CDR2 as ANQGSEA. V was shortened by 1 base and J by 2 bases, with 9 bases between the two germline ends. Here the CDR3 reads CSVEGTTTYEQYF. DNA for the CDR3: TGCAGCGTTGAAGGGACTACGACCTACGAGCAGTACTTC.